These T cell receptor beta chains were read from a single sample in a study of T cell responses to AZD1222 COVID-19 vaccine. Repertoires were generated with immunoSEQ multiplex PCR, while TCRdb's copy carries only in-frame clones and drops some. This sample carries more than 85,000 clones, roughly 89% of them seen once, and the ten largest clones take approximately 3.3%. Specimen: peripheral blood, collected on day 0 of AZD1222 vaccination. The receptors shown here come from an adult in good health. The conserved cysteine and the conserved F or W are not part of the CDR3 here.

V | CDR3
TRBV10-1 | ASSFRVSSSNQPQH
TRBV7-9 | ASSPLKDTG
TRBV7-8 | ASSFRDSLNQPQH
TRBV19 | ASSKGLAGGLSYEQY
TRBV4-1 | ASSQGSGVSSYNEQF
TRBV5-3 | ARSFAGEVRSISPLH
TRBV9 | ASSPGTGGSGETQY
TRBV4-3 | ASSIKTGHGYT
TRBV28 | ASSISTGFSGYT
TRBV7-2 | ASSLGLNQPQH
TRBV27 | ASSLFAASVRSYNEQF
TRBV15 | ATSGGRREKLF
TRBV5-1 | ASSPTGGRDNEKLF
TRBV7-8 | ASSLALGHGNTIY
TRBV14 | ASSQDWLHEAF
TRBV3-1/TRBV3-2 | ASSSSVTSGVETQY
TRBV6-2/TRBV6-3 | ASSILRTGNTEAF
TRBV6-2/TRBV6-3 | ASSYGLDTEAF
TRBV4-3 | ASSQERDGITYEQY
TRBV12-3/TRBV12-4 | ASSPGIQETQY
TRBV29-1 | SVELDRGDQETQY
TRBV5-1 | ASSLVQGANTEAF
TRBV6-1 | ASSDSPNNSPLH
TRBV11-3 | ASSSGTVTYNEQF
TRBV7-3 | ASSLAARGAGSPLH
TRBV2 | ASRGDRIGQPQH
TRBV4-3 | ASSQELAGFNEQF
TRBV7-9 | ASSLEGNTEAF
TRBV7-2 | ASSQLWSVTEAF
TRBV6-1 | ASSELSANTGELF
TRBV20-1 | SGRGETQY
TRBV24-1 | ATSERKGGTGEEKLF
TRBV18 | ASSPYGISYNSPLH
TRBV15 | ATSRATGGPNEQF
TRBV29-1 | SLIDYGAGPLNTEAF
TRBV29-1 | SEYGGASETQY
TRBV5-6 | ASSPGTGTMNTEAF
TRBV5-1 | ASSLDTPLDTEAF
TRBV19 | ASTPLGNHQPQH
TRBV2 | ATAGSLLSGNTIY
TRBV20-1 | SANPFPEAF
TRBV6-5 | ASSYTDRGAYNEQF
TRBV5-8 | ASSLAGFSGNTIY
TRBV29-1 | SVPRRGGWSNEQF
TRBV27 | ASSPWASPGKTQY